The next 15 T cell receptor beta chains were all read from a single sample in a study of identical twins. TCRdb passed the 5' RACE reads through MiXCR, listing each CDR3 protein once. This sample has 500,000 or so distinct CDR3 sequences, with less than 25% found just once. These records were also assigned to another study, of T cells expressing NK-cell markers.

Material: CD4+ T cells sorted from blood. The receptors derive from a woman aged 18-30 years in good health.

J is TRBJ1-4 and V is TRBV25-1; 10 bases line up with TRBD1. The germline V gene has CDR1 MGHDK and CDR2 SYGVNS. Trimming removed 8 bases from V and 6 bases from J; junction bases left unmatched: 9. This CDR3 region has 15 residues. The CDR3 sequence: CASSPLGQGYEKLFF. In DNA, the CDR3 is TGTGCCAGCTCTCCCTTGGGACAGGGGTATGAAAAACTGTTTTTT.

The chain couples TRBV6-1 to TRBJ2-3, with 11 bases lining up with TRBD2. The CDR3 runs 14 residues. The germline V gene encodes CDR1 MNHNS and CDR2 SASEGT. Unmatched junction bases numbered 1, after V lost 4 bases and J lost 4 bases. The CDR3 bases are TGTGCCAGCAGTGCGGGACTAGCGGCAGATACGCAGTATTTT. Its protein product is CASSAGLAADTQYF.

In this sample, this clonotype turned up a few times. The genes are TRBV6-2 or TRBV6-3 and TRBJ1-1, with a tentative D call TRBD1 (6 bases). The germline gives CDR1 MNHEY, CDR2 SVGEGT. The CDR3 totals 14 residues. V lost 6 bases and J lost 6, with 17 bases in between. CDR3 region: CASRSIQGGAEAFF. The CDR3 nucleotides read TGTGCCAGCAGATCGATACAGGGAGGGGCTGAAGCTTTCTTT.

The chain recombines TRBV5-5 with TRBJ2-3; tentative D call: TRBD2 (6 bases). V lost 3 bases and J lost 2, with 16 bases in between. The germline V gene encodes CDR1 SGHKS and CDR2 YYEKEE (reference sequence). The CDR3 spans 16 residues. The CDR3 is CASSSLPGGVTDTQYF. CDR3 in DNA: TGTGCCAGCAGCTCACTGCCCGGCGGGGTCACAGATACGCAGTATTTT.

This clonotype has more than one count but fewer than ten. As DNA, the CDR3 is TGTGCCAGCACACCGAAGGGAAACTATGGCTACACCTTC. It is translated as CASTPKGNYGYTF. The rearrangement joins TRBV6-4 to TRBJ1-2; D is unresolved. Trimming took 7 bases from V and 2 from J, leaving 11 bases between them. Germline CDR1 MRHNA, CDR2 SNTAGT. The CDR3 totals 13 residues.

The chain links TRBV12-3 or TRBV12-4 to TRBJ1-6; D ambiguous. The CDR3 is 15 residues long. V lost 1 base to trimming and J lost 5 bases, with 9 bases between them. CDR3 in amino acids: CASSLVAPNNSPLHF. The CDR3 coding sequence is TGTGCCAGCAGTTTAGTTGCTCCCAATAATTCACCCCTCCACTTT.

The chain links TRBV12-3 or TRBV12-4 to TRBJ2-1, with D possibly being TRBD1 (5 bases). The CDR3 is 14 amino acids. Between the trimmed V and J ends, which lost 6 bases and 8 bases, there was a span of 17 bases. The CDR3 is CASSRQRTGDEQFF. The CDR3 DNA is TGTGCCAGCAGCAGACAGAGGACGGGTGATGAGCAGTTCTTC.

The chain links TRBV20-1 to TRBJ2-2, with D unresolved. Germline CDR1 and CDR2: DFQATT and SNEGSKA (reference sequence). This CDR3 contains 16 residues. V lost 6 bases to trimming and J lost 0 bases, with 17 bases between them. The CDR3 protein is CSARLGRAANTGELFF. CDR3 in DNA: TGCAGTGCCCGTCTAGGTCGGGCTGCGAACACCGGGGAGCTGTTTTTT.

This chain joins TRBV7-6 and TRBJ1-5; the D gene is possibly TRBD1 (5 bases). Trimming took off 0 bases at V and 8 bases at J, with 14 bases between the two ends. The CDR3 totals 15 residues. CDR1 SGHVS and CDR2 FNYEAQ come from the germline V gene. The CDR3 sequence is CASSLALGDEEPQHF. CDR3 sequence (DNA): TGTGCCAGCAGCTTAGCGCTCGGGGACGAGGAGCCCCAGCATTTT.

The table lists this clonotype with a few counts. V usage is TRBV6-1 and J usage is TRBJ1-5; TRBD1 might be the D (6 bases). Deletions cut 4 bases from V and 0 bases from J, with 10 bases between. The CDR3 is made up of 15 amino acids. CDR1 is MNHNS and CDR2 is SASEGT in the germline V gene. In nucleotides, the CDR3 is TGTGCCAGCAGTGGGGGGGGGCCTAGCAATCAGCCCCAGCATTTT. Its translation is CASSGGGPSNQPQHF.

V gene TRBV15 combines with J gene TRBJ2-2; TRBD2 matches at 9 bases. Germline V CDR1 and CDR2: LNHNV, YYDKDF (reference sequence). This CDR3 has 16 residues. Unmatched junction bases numbered 8, after V lost 5 bases and J lost 4 bases. The CDR3 DNA is TGTGCCACCAGCTCTCGAGCGGGAGGTTCCACCGGGGAGCTGTTTTTT. It yields the protein CATSSRAGGSTGELFF.

V is TRBV6-4 and J is TRBJ2-3; TRBD2 aligns across 9 bases. J gave up 1 base and V 3 bases, and 2 bases lay outside the gene matches. This CDR3 comprises 15 residues. CDR1 and CDR2 (germline): MRHNA, SNTAGT. The CDR3, as DNA: TGTGCCAGCAGTGAAGCGGGAGGCGGCACAGATACGCAGTATTTT. This sequence encodes CASSEAGGGTDTQYF.

CDR3 in DNA: TGCAGTGCTAGACCAAATTCGGAAAGGCAGTTCTTC. Translating gives CSARPNSERQFF. The rearrangement links TRBV20-1 to TRBJ2-1; no firm D call. The germline V gene has CDR1 DFQATT and CDR2 SNEGSKA (reference sequence). This CDR3 contains 12 residues. V lost 2 bases to trimming and J lost 12 bases, with 14 bases between them.

In this sample, this clonotype turned up a few times. This chain joins TRBV6-6 and TRBJ1-2; TRBD1 matches at 8 bases. Germline-derived CDR1 and CDR2 are MNHNY and SVGAGI (reference sequence). This CDR3 region has 12 residues. Trimming removed 6 bases from V and 8 bases from J; junction bases left unmatched: 5. CDR3 sequence reads: CASRGTGLGYTF. The CDR3 DNA reads as TGTGCCAGCAGAGGGACAGGCTTGGGCTACACCTTC.

The table lists this clonotype with a few counts. This chain joins TRBV4-3 and TRBJ2-3, with D unresolved. Trimming shortened V by 0 bases and J by 1 base, and 8 bases separated the two germline ends. The CDR3 spans 15 residues. Germline CDR1 LGHNA, CDR2 YSLEER. The CDR3: CASSQEAYRTDTQYF. DNA for the CDR3: TGCGCCAGCAGCCAAGAGGCTTACCGCACAGATACGCAGTATTTT.